This section outlines one T cell receptor (beta chain) sequence together with its context. This record comes from a study of metastatic and nonmetastatic thyroid tumors. Patients underwent thyroid surgery, and none had received any treatment before it. There are 16 residues in the CDR3. Germline V gene lookup returns CDR1 DFQATT and CDR2 SNEGSKA (reference sequence). Trimming removed 0 bases from V and 5 bases from J; junction bases left unmatched: 6. In the source study's methods: Construction of a distant-metastasis classifier for papillary thyroid cancer relied on CDR3 differences across clinicopathological groups. TCRdb used MiXCR to call clones anew from the PCR reads. TCRdb, rather than the study authors, made the V and J calls. The sample has tens of thousands of clones, 36% seen once.

The chain combines TRBV20-1 with TRBJ1-6; 8 nucleotides line up with TRBD1. This sequence originates from a male donor with papillary thyroid cancer or a benign thyroid nodule (not recorded which). Some clones in this sample may be carry-over from other donors' samples. Sequenced input: blood. The CDR3 sequence: CSARDLLTGDNSPLHF. CDR3 nucleotide sequence: TGCAGTGCTAGAGACCTTCTGACAGGGGATAATTCACCCCTCCACTTT.